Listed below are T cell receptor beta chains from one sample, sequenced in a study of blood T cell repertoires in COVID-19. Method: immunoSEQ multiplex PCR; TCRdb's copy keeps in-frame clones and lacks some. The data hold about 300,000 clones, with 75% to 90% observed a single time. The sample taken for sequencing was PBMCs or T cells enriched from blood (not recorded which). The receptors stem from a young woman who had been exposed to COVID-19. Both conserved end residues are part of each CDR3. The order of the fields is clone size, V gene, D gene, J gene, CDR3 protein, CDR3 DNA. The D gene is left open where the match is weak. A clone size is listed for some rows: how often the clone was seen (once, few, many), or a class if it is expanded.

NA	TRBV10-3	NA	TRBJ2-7	CAISPTFYEQYF	TGTGCCATCAGCCCTACTTTCTACGAGCAGTACTTC
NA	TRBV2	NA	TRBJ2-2	CASSGGTGELFF	TGTGCCAGCAGTGGCGGAACCGGGGAGCTGTTTTTT
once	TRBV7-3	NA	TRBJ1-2	CASSPQEGGYTF	TGTGCCAGCAGCCCACAGGAGGGTGGCTACACCTTC
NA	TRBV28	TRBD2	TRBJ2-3	CASSLAGGRTDTQYF	TGTGCCAGCAGTTTAGCGGGAGGGCGAACAGATACGCAGTATTTT
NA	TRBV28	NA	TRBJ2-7	CASTKTARGGEQYF	TGTGCCAGCACCAAAACGGCCAGGGGTGGCGAGCAGTACTTC
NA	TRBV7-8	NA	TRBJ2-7	CASESTTSSYEQYF	TGTGCCAGCGAATCGACGACAAGCTCCTACGAGCAGTACTTC
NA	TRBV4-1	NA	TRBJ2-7	CASSQDRTVAYEQYF	TGCGCCAGCAGCCAAGATCGCACAGTAGCGTACGAGCAGTACTTC
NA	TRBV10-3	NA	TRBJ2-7	CAIMAGQSSYEQYF	TGTGCCATCATGGCGGGACAGTCCTCCTACGAGCAGTACTTC
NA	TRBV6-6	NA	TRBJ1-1	CASSLDGGTEAFF	TGTGCCAGCAGTCTCGACGGGGGCACTGAAGCTTTCTTT
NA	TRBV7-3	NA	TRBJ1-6	CASSLSNNSPLHF	TGTGCCAGCAGCTTATCTAATAATTCACCCCTCCACTTT
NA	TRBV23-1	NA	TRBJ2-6	CASSPYSGANVLTF	TGCGCCAGCAGTCCCTACTCAGGGGCCAACGTCCTGACTTTC
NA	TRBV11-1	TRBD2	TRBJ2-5	CASSRGLAAVQETQYF	TGTGCCAGCAGCAGAGGACTAGCGGCAGTACAAGAGACCCAGTACTTC
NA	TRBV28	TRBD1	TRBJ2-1	CASSQQGAYNEQFF	TGTGCCAGCAGCCAACAGGGGGCGTACAATGAGCAGTTCTTC
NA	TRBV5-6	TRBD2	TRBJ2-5	CASSLGGRRETQYF	TGTGCCAGCAGCTTGGGCGGGAGGCGAGAGACCCAGTACTTC
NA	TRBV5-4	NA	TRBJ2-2	CASSLGLVGSTGELFF	TGTGCCAGCAGCTTGGGACTAGTAGGGTCCACCGGGGAGCTGTTTTTT
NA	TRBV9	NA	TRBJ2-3	CASSVDGGDTQYF	TGTGCCAGCAGCGTAGATGGAGGGGATACGCAGTATTTT
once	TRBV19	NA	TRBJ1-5	CASSLDSRNQPQHF	TGTGCCAGTAGTCTCGACTCGAGAAATCAGCCCCAGCATTTT
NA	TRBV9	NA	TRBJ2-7	CASSVDGGRFSYEQYF	TGTGCCAGCAGCGTAGATGGAGGAAGGTTTTCCTACGAGCAGTACTTC
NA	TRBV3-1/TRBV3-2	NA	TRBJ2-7	CASSQDRTIRTPKSSYEQYF	TGTGCCAGCAGCCAAGATCGTACGATCAGGACTCCCAAGAGCTCCTACGAGCAGTACTTC
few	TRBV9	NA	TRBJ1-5	CASSASMTGVEQPQHF	TGTGCCAGCAGCGCCAGCATGACAGGTGTCGAACAGCCCCAGCATTTT
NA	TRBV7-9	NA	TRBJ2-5	CASSFSETQYF	TGTGCCAGCAGCTTTAGTGAGACCCAGTACTTC
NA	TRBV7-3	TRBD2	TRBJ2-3	CASSSLAGPSTDTQYF	TGTGCCAGCAGCTCCCTAGCGGGGCCAAGCACAGATACGCAGTATTTT
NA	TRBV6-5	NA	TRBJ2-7	CASTGLYEQYF	TGTGCCAGTACAGGGTTATACGAGCAGTACTTC
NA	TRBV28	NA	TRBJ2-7	CASSSSTDGNYEQYF	TGTGCCAGCAGTTCATCGACGGACGGGAACTACGAGCAGTACTTC
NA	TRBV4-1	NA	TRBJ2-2	CASSDVGSGNENTGELFF	TGCGCCAGCAGCGACGTCGGTTCAGGGAACGAGAACACCGGGGAGCTGTTTTTT
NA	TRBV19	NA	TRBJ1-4	CASSGVGGGEKLFF	TGTGCCAGCAGTGGTGTCGGGGGGGGTGAAAAACTGTTTTTT
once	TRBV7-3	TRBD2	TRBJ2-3	CASSLRGGFTDTQYF	TGTGCCAGCAGCTTAAGGGGAGGGTTCACAGATACGCAGTATTTT
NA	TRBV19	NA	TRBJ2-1	CASSIDQGLEYNEQFF	TGTGCCAGTAGTATAGATCAGGGGCTGGAGTACAATGAGCAGTTCTTC
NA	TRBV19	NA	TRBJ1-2	CACGQLGDGYTF	TGTGCCTGTGGACAGTTGGGGGATGGCTACACCTTC
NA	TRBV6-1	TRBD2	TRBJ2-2	CASSGGLAGGPWTGELFF	TGTGCCAGCAGTGGGGGACTAGCGGGAGGGCCGTGGACCGGGGAGCTGTTTTTT
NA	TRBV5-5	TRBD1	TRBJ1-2	CASSPTRGQRGYTF	TGTGCCAGCAGCCCAACCAGGGGGCAGAGGGGCTACACCTTC
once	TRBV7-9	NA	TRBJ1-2	CASSLGRTEKYGYTF	TGTGCCAGCAGCTTGGGACGGACAGAAAAATATGGCTACACCTTC
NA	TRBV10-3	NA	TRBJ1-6	CASMGRDNSPLHF	TGTGCCAGCATGGGCAGAGACAATTCACCCCTCCACTTT
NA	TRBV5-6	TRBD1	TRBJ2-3	CASSVTGTDTDTQYF	TGTGCCAGCAGCGTGACCGGGACAGACACAGATACGCAGTATTTT